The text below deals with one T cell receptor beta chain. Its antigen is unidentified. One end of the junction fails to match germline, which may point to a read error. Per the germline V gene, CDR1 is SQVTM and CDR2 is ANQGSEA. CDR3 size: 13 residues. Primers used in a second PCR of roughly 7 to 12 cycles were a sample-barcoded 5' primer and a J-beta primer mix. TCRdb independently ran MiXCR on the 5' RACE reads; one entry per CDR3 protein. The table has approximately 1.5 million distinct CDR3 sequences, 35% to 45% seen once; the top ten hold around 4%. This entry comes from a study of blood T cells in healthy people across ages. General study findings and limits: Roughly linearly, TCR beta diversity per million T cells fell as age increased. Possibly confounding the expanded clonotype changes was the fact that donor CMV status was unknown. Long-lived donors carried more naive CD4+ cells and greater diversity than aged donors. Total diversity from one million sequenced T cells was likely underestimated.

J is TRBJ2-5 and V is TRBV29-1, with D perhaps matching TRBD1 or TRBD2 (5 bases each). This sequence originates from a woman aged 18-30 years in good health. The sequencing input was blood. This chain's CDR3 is CSVVKTSRETRYF. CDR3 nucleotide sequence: TGCAGCGTTGTAAAAACGAGCAGGGAGACCCGGTACTTC.